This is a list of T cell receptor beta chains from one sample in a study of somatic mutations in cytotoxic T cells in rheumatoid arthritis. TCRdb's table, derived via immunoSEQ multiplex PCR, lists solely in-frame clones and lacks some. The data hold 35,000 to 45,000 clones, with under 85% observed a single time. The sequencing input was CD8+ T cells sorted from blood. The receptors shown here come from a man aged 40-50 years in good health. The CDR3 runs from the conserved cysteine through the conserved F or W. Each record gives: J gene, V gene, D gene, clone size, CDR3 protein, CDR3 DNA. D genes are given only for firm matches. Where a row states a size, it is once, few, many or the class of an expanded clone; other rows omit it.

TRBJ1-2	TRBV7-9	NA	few	CASSLVGGGDYGYTF	TGTGCCAGCAGCTTAGTTGGCGGCGGGGATTATGGCTACACCTTC
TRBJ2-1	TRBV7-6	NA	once	CASSLLRGASDEQFF	TGTGCCAGCAGCTTATTACGGGGGGCTTCGGATGAGCAGTTCTTC
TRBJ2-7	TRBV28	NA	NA	CASTTGTGGNKDSGRPTYEQYF	TGTGCCAGCACCACCGGGACAGGGGGGAATAAAGATAGCGGGAGGCCCACCTACGAGCAGTACTTC
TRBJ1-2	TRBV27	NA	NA	CASSLSGQYGYTF	TGTGCCAGCAGTTTATCGGGGCAGTATGGCTACACCTTC
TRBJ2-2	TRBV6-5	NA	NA	CASSYSKWVAGELFF	TGTGCCAGCAGTTACTCGAAGTGGGTCGCGGGGGAGCTGTTTTTT
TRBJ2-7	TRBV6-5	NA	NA	CASSYSDKPSYEQYF	TGTGCCAGCAGTTACTCGGACAAACCTTCCTACGAGCAGTACTTC
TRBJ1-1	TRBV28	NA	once	CATGGTEAFF	TGTGCCACCGGTGGGACTGAAGCTTTCTTT
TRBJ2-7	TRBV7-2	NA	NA	CASSWWVSYEQYF	TGTGCCAGCAGCTGGTGGGTCTCCTACGAGCAGTACTTC
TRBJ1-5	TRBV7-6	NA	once	CASSLAGSNQPQHF	TGTGCCAGCAGCCTCGCGGGGAGCAATCAGCCCCAGCATTTT
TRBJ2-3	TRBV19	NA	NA	CASSLRKQTDTQYF	TGTGCCAGTAGCCTCAGAAAACAGACAGATACGCAGTATTTT
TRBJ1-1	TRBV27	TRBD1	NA	CASSLFLTGPHTEAFF	TGTGCCAGCAGTTTATTCTTGACAGGGCCTCACACTGAAGCTTTCTTT
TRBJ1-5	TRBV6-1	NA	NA	CASSDTGLNQPQHF	TGTGCCAGCAGTGATACAGGGCTTAATCAGCCCCAGCATTTT
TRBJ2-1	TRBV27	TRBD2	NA	CASSPPAGSIAGVDNEQFF	TGTGCCAGCAGTCCCCCAGCAGGGAGTATAGCGGGAGTAGACAATGAGCAGTTCTTC
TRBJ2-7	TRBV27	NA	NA	CASRGPSYEQYF	TGTGCCAGCCGGGGGCCCTCCTACGAGCAGTACTTC
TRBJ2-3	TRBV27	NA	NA	CASTRLGETDTQYF	TGTGCCAGCACCCGACTAGGAGAAACAGATACGCAGTATTTT
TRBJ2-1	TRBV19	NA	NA	CASSIIVGGEQFF	TGTGCCAGTAGTATAATAGTAGGCGGGGAGCAGTTCTTC
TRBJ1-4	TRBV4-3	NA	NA	CASSQDAGEKLFF	TGCGCCAGCAGCCAAGATGCGGGGGAAAAACTGTTTTTT
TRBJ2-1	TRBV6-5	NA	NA	CASSYRADSYNEQFF	TGTGCCAGCAGTTACCGCGCGGACTCCTACAATGAGCAGTTCTTC